The 2 T cell receptor beta chains below were found in one sample sequenced in a study of graft-versus-host responses after intestinal transplantation. What these receptors recognize is not known. Generated by immunoSEQ multiplex PCR, the TCRdb table keeps only in-frame clones and is missing some. The sample holds approximately 110,000 clones; roughly 93% are singletons and the top ten take less than 1.5%. This specimen was unstimulated CD8+ T cells sorted from spleen or lymph node cells, taken before transplant. These receptors all come from a human donor who was the organ donor for an intestinal transplant.

This clone is a singleton in its sample. CDR3 protein: CASSQGDTQYF. CDR3 in DNA: TGTGCCAGCAGCCAAGGCGATACGCAGTATTTT. The V and J genes are TRBV7-3 and TRBJ2-3, with D uncertain. Trimming removed 5 bases at V and 6 bases at J, with 6 bases between. CDR3 length: 11 amino acids. Germline CDR1 is SGHTA and CDR2 is FQGTGA.

This chain links TRBV9 with TRBJ2-1, with D possibly matching TRBD2 (6 bases). The CDR3 extends over 15 amino acids. Deletions cut 3 bases from V and 1 base from J, with 11 bases between. Germline CDR1 SGDLS, CDR2 YYNGEE. This chain's CDR3 is CASSGSGISYNEQFF. The CDR3 DNA reads as TGTGCCAGCAGCGGTAGCGGCATATCCTACAATGAGCAGTTCTTC. The variable domain in full, with the rest retrieved from reference TRBV9 and TRBJ2-1, is DSGVTQTPKHLITATGQRVTLRCSPRSGDLSVYWYQQSLDQGLQFLIQYYNGEERAKGNILERFSAQQFPDLHSELNLSSLELGDSALYFCASSGSGISYNEQFFGPGTRLTVL.